Shown below are 27 T cell receptor beta chains from a single sample sequenced in a study of blood T cells in healthy people across ages. It was with a sample-barcoded 5' primer and a J-beta primer mix that a second PCR of about 7 to 12 cycles was run. A single record per CDR3 protein comes from TCRdb applying MiXCR to the 5' RACE reads. This sample yields around 800,000 distinct CDR3 sequences, of which 25% to 30% are seen a single time; over 2.5% belongs to the top ten. These data were also reused for a study on T cells of mothers and their children.

The specimen was blood. The source is a boy younger than 18 in good health.

The rearrangement uses TRBV6-5 and TRBJ1-4; D is possibly TRBD1 (6 bases). The CDR3 totals 14 residues. Germline values: CDR1 MNHEY, CDR2 SVGAGI. Trimming left V 5 bases short and J 8 bases short, with 15 bases between. The DNA for the CDR3 is TGTGCCAGCAGTACCGAATACAGGGACGAAAAACTGTTTTTT. Translation gives CASSTEYRDEKLFF.

The chain links TRBV5-1 to TRBJ2-1, with D possibly being TRBD2 (6 bases). With 2 bases removed from V and 6 bases from J, the gap between germline ends came to 15 bases. This CDR3 region has 15 residues. CDR1 and CDR2 (germline): SGHRS, YFSETQ. DNA of the CDR3: TGCGCCAGCAGCTTTATGCGGGGTCCTCTCAATGAGCAGTTCTTC. Translation gives CASSFMRGPLNEQFF.

This clonotype was counted only a few times. This chain links TRBV4-1 with TRBJ2-2; D is ambiguous. The ends were cut back, 1 base at V and 0 bases at J, with 6 bases in the middle. The CDR3 covers 15 residues. CDR1 is MGHRA, CDR2 YSYEKL, per germline. CDR3 in DNA: TGCGCCAGCAGCCAAGGCTACGCGAACACCGGGGAGCTGTTTTTT. Amino acid sequence: CASSQGYANTGELFF.

The rearrangement links TRBV29-1 to TRBJ1-2, with 7 bases fitting TRBD1. There are 10 residues in the CDR3. Germline V CDR1 and CDR2: SQVTM, ANQGSEA. V gave up 7 bases and J gave up 10 bases; unmatched junction bases: 6. The CDR3 sequence is CSGGGRVYTF. CDR3 in DNA: TGCAGCGGAGGGGGCCGGGTCTACACCTTC.

This chain joins TRBV2 and TRBJ2-2, with 9 bases fitting TRBD2. The V and J ends lost 8 bases and 4 bases, in that order; junction bases with no gene match: 5. From germline, CDR1 is SNHLY and CDR2 FYNNEI. The length of the CDR3 is 14 residues. The CDR3 loop reads CASPSGDSTGELFF. CDR3 nucleotide sequence: TGTGCCAGCCCTAGCGGGGATTCCACCGGGGAGCTGTTTTTT.

The chain joins TRBV30 to TRBJ2-5, with 7 bases lining up with TRBD1. The V and J ends lost 4 bases and 2 bases, in that order; junction bases with no gene match: 7. This CDR3 is built from 14 residues. CDR1 is GTSNPN, CDR2 SVGIG, per germline (reference sequence). This CDR3 is CAWIKRGLQETQYF. DNA for the CDR3: TGTGCCTGGATTAAGAGGGGGCTTCAAGAGACCCAGTACTTC.

V usage is TRBV4-2 and J usage is TRBJ2-5; 11 bases are shared with TRBD2. This CDR3 spans 16 amino acids. The germline gives CDR1 LGHNA, CDR2 YNFKEQ. Germline trimming cut 3 bases from V and 5 bases from J; bases unmatched to any gene: 8. CDR3 DNA: TGTGCCAGCAGCCAGCCCTTAGCGGGGGGGATGGAGACCCAGTACTTC. Protein product: CASSQPLAGGMETQYF.

This clonotype has more than one count but fewer than ten. V gene TRBV3-1 combines with J gene TRBJ2-7; possibly TRBD1 for D (5 bases). Germline V gene sequence: CDR1 LGHDT, CDR2 YNNKEL (reference sequence). V was trimmed by 0 bases and J by 5 bases, leaving 17 bases between them. CDR3 size: 16 residues. CDR3: CASSQDRREEGDEQYF. In nucleotides, the CDR3 is TGTGCCAGCAGCCAAGATCGCAGGGAAGAAGGGGACGAGCAGTACTTC.

This clonotype was seen many times. The rearrangement links TRBV11-2 to TRBJ1-2; D might be TRBD1 (6 bases). From germline, CDR1 is SGHAT and CDR2 FQNNGV. Trimming left V 0 bases short and J 4 bases short, with 6 bases between. CDR3 length equals 13 residues. CDR3 loop: CASSLEGAYGYTF. The CDR3 nucleotides are TGTGCCAGCAGCTTAGAGGGGGCCTATGGCTACACCTTC.

This clonotype was counted a few times. V is TRBV7-2 and J is TRBJ1-3; D call uncertain. V lost 5 bases to trimming and J lost 1 base, with 9 bases between them. There are 14 residues in the CDR3. Germline V gives CDR1 SGHTA, CDR2 FQGNSA. The CDR3: CASSITKSGNTIYF. The DNA for the CDR3 is TGTGCCAGCAGCATAACCAAGTCTGGAAACACCATATATTTT.

The chain carries TRBV5-5 and TRBJ1-3, with D perhaps matching TRBD1 (6 bases). The CDR3 covers 15 residues. Germline V gene lookup returns CDR1 SGHKS and CDR2 YYEKEE (reference sequence). Trimming stripped 4 bases from V and 1 base from J, with 12 bases between. CDR3 sequence: CASSTYTGSGNTIYF. Written as DNA, the CDR3 is TGTGCCAGCAGCACCTACACAGGGTCTGGAAACACCATATATTTT. Full variable domain (remainder filled in from reference TRBV5-5 and TRBJ1-3): DAGVTQSPTHLIKTRGQQVTLRCSPISGHKSVSWYQQVLGQGPQFIFQYYEKEERGRGNFPDRFSARQFPNYSSELNVNALLLGDSALYLCASSTYTGSGNTIYFGEGSWLTVV.

The chain has TRBV29-1 and TRBJ2-5; 8 bases match TRBD1. CDR1 SQVTM and CDR2 ANQGSEA come from the germline V gene. With V trimmed by 5 bases and J by 4 bases, 15 bases remained unmatched. This CDR3 region has 16 residues. CDR3 DNA: TGCAGCGTTAACAGGGGGGACCCTGTAGAGTTAGAGACCCAGTACTTC. Amino acids: CSVNRGDPVELETQYF.

In the case of this clonotype: The germline gene is not matched at one end of the junction; a read error may be the cause. The V and J genes are TRBV7-9 and TRBJ1-3, with D possibly matching TRBD1 (5 bases). CDR3 size: 15 residues. The germline CDR1 and CDR2 sequences are SEHNR and FQNEAQ (reference sequence). Written as DNA, the CDR3 is TGTGACAGCAGCGACCTCGGGGGCTCTGGAAACACCATATATTTT. Translated: CDSSDLGGSGNTIYF. The variable domain in full, completed from reference TRBV7-9 and TRBJ1-3, reads DTGVSQNPRHKITKRGQNVTFRCDPISEHNRLYWYRQTLGQGPEFLTYFQNEAQLEKSRLLSDRFSAERPKGSFSTLEIQRTEQGDSAMYLCDSSDLGGSGNTIYFGEGSWLTVV.

Worth noting for this clonotype: Relative to the germline gene, one junction end is altered; a read error may explain this. J is TRBJ2-7 and V is TRBV12-3 or TRBV12-4; 8 nucleotides line up with TRBD1. CDR3 length equals 15 residues. DNA for the CDR3: TGTGCCAGCAGTATAGCTCGGACAGGGACGGGTGAGCAGTACTTC. Protein product: CASSIARTGTGEQYF.

This rearrangement joins TRBV19 to TRBJ2-7; unclear D gene. V lost 3 bases to trimming and J lost 4 bases, with 13 bases between them. There are 14 residues in the CDR3. Per the germline V gene, CDR1 is LNHDA and CDR2 is SQIVND (reference sequence). CDR3 loop: CASSMSPSTYEQYF. The CDR3 DNA reads as TGTGCCAGTAGTATGTCCCCTAGTACGTACGAGCAGTACTTC.

The gene calls are TRBV7-9 and TRBJ1-3; the D gene is possibly TRBD1 (5 bases). The CDR3 length is 14 residues. Germline CDR1 and CDR2: SEHNR and FQNEAQ (reference sequence). V lost 5 bases, J lost 7 bases, and 15 bases lay in between. The DNA of the CDR3 is TGTGCCAGCAGCCCCGTTGAGGGGATCAACACCATATATTTT. This codes for CASSPVEGINTIYF. The full variable domain, with the rest looked up from reference TRBV7-9 and TRBJ1-3, is DTGVSQNPRHKITKRGQNVTFRCDPISEHNRLYWYRQTLGQGPEFLTYFQNEAQLEKSRLLSDRFSAERPKGSFSTLEIQRTEQGDSAMYLCASSPVEGINTIYFGEGSWLTVV.

The chain joins TRBV12-3 or TRBV12-4 to TRBJ2-2, with D tentatively TRBD2 (6 bases). The V and J ends lost 6 bases and 6 bases respectively, with 11 bases between them. The CDR3 is made up of 13 amino acids. The CDR3 DNA sequence: TGTGCCAGCAGGCCGGGGGTGGCCGGGGAGCTGTTTTTT. This gives the protein CASRPGVAGELFF.

This rearrangement joins TRBV12-3 or TRBV12-4 to TRBJ1-1; D gene uncertain. The V end was cut by 6 bases, the J end by 0 bases, with 8 bases between. The CDR3 is 13 residues long. The CDR3 is CASSPWLNTEAFF. The CDR3 region has the DNA TGTGCCAGCAGCCCATGGCTGAACACTGAAGCTTTCTTT.

This clonotype has a handful of counts. J is TRBJ2-5 and V is TRBV7-9; D might be TRBD1 or TRBD2, each matching 5 bases. With 5 bases removed from V and 5 bases from J, the gap between germline ends came to 15 bases. The germline gives CDR1 SEHNR, CDR2 FQNEAQ (reference sequence). CDR3 size: 14 residues. The CDR3 region is CASSPSGRVETQYF. The CDR3 DNA is TGTGCCAGCAGCCCCTCGGGGCGGGTGGAGACCCAGTACTTC.

The chain is built from TRBV3-1 and TRBJ1-4, with D uncertain. Germline CDR1 is LGHDT and CDR2 is YNNKEL (reference sequence). The CDR3 runs 16 residues. V was shortened by 5 bases and J by 2 bases, with 15 bases between the two germline ends. The DNA of the CDR3 is TGTGCCAGCAGCTCAGACGAGACGGCCACTAATGAAAAACTGTTTTTT. Protein: CASSSDETATNEKLFF.

The chain has TRBV5-5 and TRBJ1-5, with D unresolved. Germline loops: CDR1 SGHKS, CDR2 YYEKEE (reference sequence). The CDR3 loop spans 15 amino acids. V was trimmed by 1 base and J by 5 bases, leaving 13 bases between them. The CDR3 protein is CASSLWASWDQPQHF. CDR3 bases: TGTGCCAGCAGCTTGTGGGCGTCCTGGGATCAGCCCCAGCATTTT.

The chain combines TRBV10-1 with TRBJ1-6, with no clear D. CDR1 is WNHNN and CDR2 is SYGVQD in the germline V gene (reference sequence). With 7 bases removed from V and 7 bases from J, the gap between germline ends came to 11 bases. The CDR3 sequence is 13 residues long. The CDR3 nucleotides are TGCGCCAGCACTAAAAGTGGGAATTCACCCCTCCACTTT. This sequence encodes CASTKSGNSPLHF.

The chain joins TRBV5-4 to TRBJ1-2; 9 bases map to TRBD1. The germline V gene has CDR1 SGHNT and CDR2 YYREEE (reference sequence). Trimming cost V 2 bases and J 4 bases; bases outside gene matches: 6. The CDR3 loop spans 15 amino acids. CDR3 bases: TGTGCCAGCAGCTTTCGGACAGGGGAGAGCTATGGCTACACCTTC. This codes for CASSFRTGESYGYTF.

This chain uses TRBV6-2 or TRBV6-3 with TRBJ2-1; 10 positions match TRBD1. CDR3 length: 14 residues. Per germline, CDR1 MNHEY and CDR2 SVGEGT. Trimming cost V 7 bases and J 5 bases; bases outside gene matches: 5. This chain's CDR3 is CASTRDRGHNEQFF. CDR3 bases: TGTGCCAGCACCCGGGACAGGGGCCACAATGAGCAGTTCTTC.

This clonotype has a handful of counts. The chain carries TRBV27 and TRBJ2-5; D is possibly TRBD1 or TRBD2 (6 bases each). The J call could be wrong; TRBJ2-1 is a better fit for the DNA end. Looked up from germline, CDR1 is MNHEY and CDR2 is SMNVEV (reference sequence). This CDR3 is built from 13 residues. CDR3 bases: TGTGCCAGCAGTTTTAGGGGGGACGATGAGCAGTTCTTC. It specifies CASSFRGDDEQFF.

V is TRBV20-1 and J is TRBJ2-7, with 8 bases identical to TRBD1. After removal of 5 bases from V and 6 bases from J, the junction contained 9 bases not matched to a gene. The CDR3 is made up of 13 amino acids. CDR1 and CDR2 from the germline V gene are DFQATT and SNEGSKA (reference sequence). CDR3: CSALDPDRGEQYF. The CDR3 region has the DNA TGCAGTGCTCTGGACCCCGACAGGGGCGAGCAGTACTTC.

This chain links TRBV2 with TRBJ2-5; TRBD2 matches at 7 bases. The CDR3 covers 13 residues. Germline-derived CDR1 and CDR2 are SNHLY and FYNNEI. Trimming removed 3 bases from V and 7 bases from J; junction bases left unmatched: 5. Here the CDR3 DNA reads TGTGCCAGCAGTGAGGAGCGGGGAGGGACCCAGTACTTC. It translates to CASSEERGGTQYF.